The 16 T cell receptor beta chains below come from one sample, sequenced in a study of neoadjuvant anti-PD-1 for oral cavity cancer. The assay was immunoSEQ multiplex PCR, and TCRdb's table has in-frame clones only and misses some. The sample has some 66,000 clones, 83% seen once; the top ten hold 3% to 3.5%. This specimen consisted of PBMCs, obtained before nivolumab (anti-PD-1) treatment. These receptors were obtained from a person between 35 and 79 years old with oral cavity squamous cell carcinoma.

The gene calls are TRBV7-9 and TRBJ1-5; no clear D gene. V lost 5 bases, J lost 1 base, and 6 bases lay in between. The germline V gene encodes CDR1 SEHNR and CDR2 FQNEAQ (reference sequence). The CDR3 spans 13 residues. The CDR3 loop is CASSATSNQPQHF. Written as DNA, the CDR3 is TGTGCCAGCAGCGCGACAAGCAATCAGCCCCAGCATTTT.

This clone was observed a single time. This chain links TRBV25-1 with TRBJ1-6, with D perhaps matching TRBD1 (5 bases). The ends were cut back, 6 bases at V and 8 bases at J, with 17 bases in the middle. The CDR3 is made up of 15 amino acids. Per germline, CDR1 MGHDK and CDR2 SYGVNS. The CDR3 sequence is CASSPTGGDHSPLHF. The CDR3, as DNA: TGTGCCAGCAGCCCGACGGGGGGGGACCATTCACCCCTCCACTTT.

The CDR3 region has the DNA TGTGCCAGCAGAACAGGGGCATTGACCGGGGAGCTGTTTTTT. Translated, it gives CASRTGALTGELFF. The chain recombines TRBV27 with TRBJ2-2, with 7 bases lining up with TRBD1. V shed 6 bases and J 5 bases; nucleotides not matched to a gene: 6. Germline loops: CDR1 MNHEY, CDR2 SMNVEV (reference sequence). The CDR3 covers 14 residues.

This clone is a singleton in its sample. V and J are TRBV13 and TRBJ1-2; D is perhaps TRBD1 (6 bases). The CDR3 is 15 amino acids. Germline V CDR1 and CDR2: PRHDT, FYEKMQ (reference sequence). The V and J ends lost 2 bases and 3 bases respectively, with 13 bases between them. CDR3 sequence (DNA): TGTGCCAGCAGCTTAAGAATAGGGGGAGACTATGGCTACACCTTC. Translated, it gives CASSLRIGGDYGYTF. The full variable domain, with the rest looked up from reference TRBV13 and TRBJ1-2, is AAGVIQSPRHLIKEKRETATLKCYPIPRHDTVYWYQQGPGQDPQFLISFYEKMQSDKGSIPDRFSAQQFSDYHSELNMSSLELGDSALYFCASSLRIGGDYGYTFGSGTRLTVV.

The chain combines TRBV25-1 with TRBJ1-4; D gene ambiguous. The CDR3 loop spans 16 amino acids. The V gene lost 1 base and the J gene lost 8 bases, with 17 bases spanning the gap. Germline-derived CDR1 and CDR2 are MGHDK and SYGVNS. The CDR3 DNA reads TGTGCCAGCAGTGAATTTGGCGGGCCCGGCCGCGAAAAACTGTTTTTT. Protein sequence: CASSEFGGPGREKLFF.

The chain has TRBV27 and TRBJ1-6; D not certain. V shed 1 base and J shed 9 bases, with 13 bases lying between them. The germline V gene has CDR1 MNHEY and CDR2 SMNVEV (reference sequence). This CDR3 comprises 15 residues. Written as DNA, the CDR3 is TGTGCCAGCAGTTTATGGTTCCAGGCAGGTTCACCCCTCCACTTT. It yields the protein CASSLWFQAGSPLHF.

The V call is TRBV5-1, the J call TRBJ2-7; 14 bases align to TRBD2. The CDR3 loop spans 14 amino acids. CDR1 is SGHRS and CDR2 is YFSETQ in the germline V gene. Trimming cost V 4 bases and J 4 bases; bases outside gene matches: 1. The CDR3 nucleotides are TGCGCCAGCAGCGGGACTAGCGGGGGTTACGAGCAGTACTTC. Translation gives CASSGTSGGYEQYF.

V is TRBV4-2 and J is TRBJ2-7; no definite D call. Germline CDR1 LGHNA, CDR2 YNFKEQ. CDR3 length: 17 amino acids. Trimming removed 0 bases at V and 1 base at J, with 16 bases between. DNA for the CDR3: TGTGCCAGCAGCCAAGATTTGGCAGGTAGTGGATCCTACGAGCAGTACTTC. This codes for CASSQDLAGSGSYEQYF.

This clone has a single count. The gene calls are TRBV6-1 and TRBJ1-3, with a weak D call TRBD1 (6 bases). With 3 bases removed from V and 7 bases from J, the gap between germline ends came to 13 bases. CDR3 size: 14 residues. CDR1 is MNHNS, CDR2 SASEGT, per germline. The CDR3 loop reads CASSEARGSNTIYF. The CDR3, as DNA: TGTGCCAGCAGTGAGGCCAGGGGCTCGAACACCATATATTTT.

This clone came up a few times. The chain couples TRBV7-3 to TRBJ1-1; D ambiguous. Germline V gene sequence: CDR1 SGHTA, CDR2 FQGTGA. This CDR3 has 11 residues. V was trimmed by 5 bases and J by 7 bases, leaving 8 bases between them. The CDR3 DNA sequence: TGTGCCAGCAGCGACGGGAATGAAGCTTTCTTT. It is translated as CASSDGNEAFF.

The chain couples TRBV19 to TRBJ1-1, with a weak D call TRBD1 (6 bases). The CDR3 extends over 12 amino acids. Trimming shortened V by 3 bases and J by 10 bases, and 12 bases separated the two germline ends. Germline CDR1 and CDR2: LNHDA and SQIVND (reference sequence). The CDR3 sequence: CASSMRDTVAFF. The CDR3 bases are TGTGCCAGTAGTATGCGGGACACAGTAGCTTTCTTT.

The chain links TRBV15 to TRBJ2-7; D uncertain. CDR1 is LNHNV and CDR2 is YYDKDF in the germline V gene (reference sequence). V lost 0 bases and J lost 4, with 4 bases in between. The CDR3 length is 12 residues. This chain's CDR3 is CATSRDRYEQYF. In nucleotides, the CDR3 is TGTGCCACCAGCAGAGACAGGTACGAGCAGTACTTC.

The chain couples TRBV6-1 to TRBJ1-2; 12 bases map to TRBD1. The CDR3 contains 16 residues. Trimming removed 4 bases from V and 3 bases from J; junction bases left unmatched: 6. The V gene's germline CDR1 is MNHNS and CDR2 SASEGT. CDR3 in amino acids: CASSGGQGASYYGYTF. Here the CDR3 DNA reads TGTGCCAGCAGTGGGGGACAGGGGGCCTCTTACTATGGCTACACCTTC.

The chain employs TRBV9 and TRBJ2-1, with D possibly matching TRBD1 (6 bases). Looked up from germline, CDR1 is SGDLS and CDR2 is YYNGEE. V lost 5 bases to trimming and J lost 6 bases, with 21 bases between them. The CDR3 extends over 16 amino acids. Here the CDR3 DNA reads TGTGCCAGCAGTTCAAACCCCGGGACACCCTTCAATGAGCAGTTCTTC. This translates into CASSSNPGTPFNEQFF.

The chain links TRBV29-1 to TRBJ2-7, with TRBD1 matching over 10 bases. Per the germline V gene, CDR1 is SQVTM and CDR2 is ANQGSEA. The CDR3 has 13 amino acids. V dropped 4 bases and J dropped 7; count of bases not matched to a gene: 7. The CDR3: CSVARQGAGEQYF. The CDR3, as DNA: TGCAGCGTTGCCCGACAGGGGGCGGGGGAGCAGTACTTC.

This chain links TRBV6-5 with TRBJ2-7, with 9 bases matching TRBD1. This CDR3 region has 15 residues. Germline V lookup: CDR1 MNHEY, CDR2 SVGAGI. J gave up 6 bases and V 2 bases, and 8 bases lay outside the gene matches. The CDR3 coding sequence is TGTGCCAGCAGTTACGGGACAGGGACTTTGGGCGAGCAGTACTTC. Translation: CASSYGTGTLGEQYF.